Listed below are T cell receptor beta chains from one sample, sequenced in a study of Ad26.COV2.S vaccination and SARS-CoV-2 variants. Measured with immunoSEQ multiplex PCR; TCRdb has only the in-frame clones, and not every one. The table includes 360,000 or so clones, 89% detected once. Sequencing was performed on peripheral blood, taken in a trial of Ad26.COV2.S vaccine versus placebo. All receptors derive from a person aged 18-60 years who received the Ad26.COV2.S COVID-19 vaccine or a placebo. CDR3s include the opening cysteine and the closing phenylalanine or tryptophan. A D gene is named only where the DNA matches it firmly. Size tells how often a clone was seen (once, few, many) or the class of an expanded clone, and some rows leave it out.

v_gene,abundance,d_gene,j_gene,CDR3aa,CDR3nt
TRBV2,once,NA,TRBJ2-7,CASSATTGSYEQYF,TGTGCCAGCAGTGCGACTACAGGGTCCTACGAGCAGTACTTC
TRBV19,NA,NA,TRBJ2-7,CASWDPPYEQYF,TGTGCCAGCTGGGACCCGCCATACGAGCAGTACTTC
TRBV28,NA,NA,TRBJ1-3,CAGGGNSGNTIYF,TGTGCCGGGGGAGGGAACTCTGGAAACACCATATATTTT
TRBV19,NA,NA,TRBJ2-2,CASSILGELFF,TGTGCCAGTAGTATCTTGGGGGAGCTGTTTTTT
TRBV5-1,NA,TRBD1,TRBJ2-1,CASSLSLQGYNEQFF,TGCGCCAGCAGCTTATCACTACAGGGGTACAATGAGCAGTTCTTC
TRBV30,NA,TRBD1,TRBJ2-7,CAWTSWGQGAYEQYF,TGTGCCTGGACCTCCTGGGGGCAGGGGGCCTACGAGCAGTACTTC
TRBV5-1,NA,NA,TRBJ1-1,CASSLVGGPNTEAFF,TGCGCCAGCAGCTTGGTCGGGGGACCCAACACTGAAGCTTTCTTT
TRBV25-1,NA,TRBD1,TRBJ2-7,CASSRGQYEQYF,TGTGCCAGCAGCAGGGGGCAGTACGAGCAGTACTTC
TRBV2,once,TRBD2,TRBJ2-1,CASEKGLVRSLSSYNEQFF,TGTGCCAGCGAAAAGGGACTAGTGCGGAGCCTTAGCTCCTACAATGAGCAGTTCTTC
TRBV27,NA,NA,TRBJ2-2,CASSFPGGELFF,TGTGCCAGCAGTTTTCCCGGCGGGGAGCTGTTTTTT
TRBV11-2,NA,TRBD1,TRBJ2-1,CASSWGTGAHNEQFF,TGTGCCAGCAGCTGGGGGACAGGGGCCCACAATGAGCAGTTCTTC
TRBV11-3,NA,TRBD2,TRBJ2-1,CASSPIAGGSYNEQFF,TGTGCCAGCAGCCCTATAGCGGGAGGCTCCTACAATGAGCAGTTCTTC
TRBV29-1,NA,TRBD1,TRBJ1-5,CSVRDSRNQPQHF,TGCAGCGTTCGGGACAGTAGGAATCAGCCCCAGCATTTT
TRBV28,few,NA,TRBJ2-1,CASIRVNRRNDEQFF,TGTGCCAGCATCAGGGTCAACCGACGGAACGATGAGCAGTTCTTC
TRBV30,NA,TRBD2,TRBJ2-1,CASSELADYNEQFF,TGTGCCTCCTCTGAACTAGCGGACTACAATGAGCAGTTCTTC
TRBV19,NA,TRBD1,TRBJ2-1,CASKTGQINNEQFF,TGTGCCAGTAAGACGGGACAGATAAACAATGAGCAGTTCTTC
TRBV14,NA,TRBD2,TRBJ2-3,CASSQVELARFTDTQYF,TGTGCCAGCAGCCAAGTTGAACTAGCGAGATTCACAGATACGCAGTATTTT
TRBV18,NA,NA,TRBJ2-6,CASSPRAVFSGANVLTF,TGTGCCAGCTCACCACGGGCAGTATTCTCTGGGGCCAACGTCCTGACTTTC
TRBV5-1,once,NA,TRBJ2-1,CASSWGGGAYNEQFF,TGCGCCAGCTCCTGGGGTGGCGGAGCCTACAATGAGCAGTTCTTC
TRBV4-2,once,TRBD2,TRBJ2-3,CASSQDLAGGPGRPDTQYF,TGTGCCAGCAGCCAAGATCTAGCGGGAGGGCCAGGCCGTCCAGATACGCAGTATTTT
TRBV12-3/TRBV12-4,once,NA,TRBJ1-1,CASSFPGIAFF,TGTGCCAGCAGTTTCCCTGGGATCGCTTTCTTT
TRBV2,NA,TRBD1,TRBJ2-5,CASSVGQGRETQYF,TGTGCCAGCAGTGTGGGACAGGGCAGAGAGACCCAGTACTTC
TRBV18,NA,NA,TRBJ2-3,CASSPLRSGQTSTDTQYF,TGTGCCAGCTCACCACTTCGTAGCGGACAAACTAGCACAGATACGCAGTATTTT
TRBV5-1,NA,NA,TRBJ1-4,CASSLAGGGAFGEKLFF,TGCGCCAGCAGCTTGGCTGGGGGGGGCGCATTCGGGGAAAAACTGTTTTTT
TRBV6-4,NA,NA,TRBJ2-6,CASSEAGARAGANVLTF,TGTGCCAGCAGTGAGGCAGGGGCTAGGGCTGGGGCCAACGTCCTGACTTTC
TRBV5-1,NA,TRBD1,TRBJ2-3,CASSLAPGGFTDTQYF,TGCGCCAGCAGCTTGGCCCCAGGGGGCTTCACAGATACGCAGTATTTT
TRBV10-3,NA,TRBD1,TRBJ2-1,CAISGDRGIDEQFF,TGTGCCATCAGTGGGGACAGGGGCATTGATGAGCAGTTCTTC
TRBV6-5,NA,NA,TRBJ2-3,CASTLAGDTQYF,TGTGCCAGCACGCTAGCCGGTGATACGCAGTATTTT
TRBV11-3,once,NA,TRBJ2-3,CASNNPRAPSTDTQYF,TGTGCCAGCAACAATCCGAGGGCACCTAGCACAGATACGCAGTATTTT
TRBV30,NA,NA,TRBJ2-5,CAWSGMETQYF,TGTGCCTGGAGTGGGATGGAGACCCAGTACTTC
TRBV7-9,NA,NA,TRBJ2-1,CASSPAVAWGNEQFF,TGTGCCAGCAGCCCCGCGGTAGCGTGGGGCAATGAGCAGTTCTTC
TRBV28,few,NA,TRBJ2-7,CASSRLYEQYF,TGTGCCAGCAGTCGTCTCTACGAGCAGTACTTC
TRBV6-2/TRBV6-3,NA,TRBD2,TRBJ2-7,CASSSSGERYEQYF,TGTGCCAGCAGCTCCAGCGGGGAGAGGTACGAGCAGTACTTC
TRBV6-1,NA,TRBD1,TRBJ1-5,CASSEGGPEPQHF,TGTGCCAGCAGCGAAGGGGGCCCGGAGCCCCAGCATTTT
TRBV30,NA,NA,TRBJ2-3,CAWSMGGTDTQYF,TGTGCCTGGAGTATGGGGGGTACAGATACGCAGTATTTT
TRBV13,NA,NA,TRBJ1-6,CASSLLGTDDGSPLHF,TGTGCCAGCAGCTTACTTGGGACGGACGACGGGTCACCCCTCCACTTT
TRBV6-6,NA,TRBD2,TRBJ2-1,CASSRTSGRGGEQFF,TGTGCCAGCAGTAGGACTAGCGGGAGAGGGGGTGAGCAGTTCTTC
TRBV6-5,few,NA,TRBJ1-5,CASRHSNQPQHF,TGTGCCAGCAGGCATAGCAATCAGCCCCAGCATTTT
TRBV2,NA,TRBD1,TRBJ2-2,CARPHPGTGGSDTGELFF,TGTGCCAGACCACATCCCGGGACAGGGGGCTCCGACACCGGGGAGCTGTTTTTT
TRBV6-5,once,NA,TRBJ2-7,CASNRFSYEQYF,TGTGCCAGCAATAGATTCTCCTACGAGCAGTACTTC
TRBV6-5,NA,NA,TRBJ1-4,CASSNREAREKLFF,TGTGCCAGCAGTAACAGGGAGGCTAGGGAAAAACTGTTTTTT
TRBV15,once,NA,TRBJ1-2,CATSREGGYGYTF,TGTGCCACCAGCAGAGAAGGGGGCTATGGCTACACCTTC
TRBV4-3,NA,NA,TRBJ2-5,CASSQEGRGAGETQYF,TGCGCCAGCAGCCAAGAGGGCCGGGGGGCTGGAGAGACCCAGTACTTC
TRBV7-3,NA,TRBD2,TRBJ2-1,CASRPSSGSSLEQFF,TGTGCCAGCAGACCTTCTAGCGGGAGTAGCCTTGAGCAGTTCTTC
TRBV20-1,NA,NA,TRBJ1-2,CSAKEGYGYTF,TGCAGTGCTAAAGAAGGCTATGGCTACACCTTC
TRBV5-1,NA,TRBD1,TRBJ1-4,CASSGRTGSGATNEKLFF,TGCGCCAGCAGCGGGCGGACAGGGTCGGGTGCAACTAATGAAAAACTGTTTTTT
TRBV7-9,once,NA,TRBJ2-1,CASESGLGDAYNEQFF,TGTGCCAGCGAATCGGGCCTAGGCGATGCCTACAATGAGCAGTTCTTC
TRBV30,NA,NA,TRBJ2-5,CAWSKGGNQETQYF,TGTGCCTGGAGTAAGGGGGGGAACCAAGAGACCCAGTACTTC
TRBV5-1,NA,NA,TRBJ1-1,CASSYGLNTEAFF,TGCGCCAGCAGCTACGGACTGAACACTGAAGCTTTCTTT
TRBV7-2,NA,NA,TRBJ1-3,CASSQRSGTGNTIYF,TGTGCCAGCAGCCAGAGGTCAGGGACTGGAAACACCATATATTTT
TRBV30,NA,NA,TRBJ2-7,CAWSFSRLGEQYF,TGTGCCTGGAGTTTCTCCCGACTTGGCGAGCAGTACTTC
TRBV7-6,NA,NA,TRBJ2-7,CASSLVPGPQYEQYF,TGTGCCAGCAGCTTAGTTCCGGGACCCCAGTACGAGCAGTACTTC
TRBV7-2,few,TRBD2,TRBJ2-1,CASSGGLADNEQFF,TGTGCCAGCAGCGGGGGACTAGCGGACAATGAGCAGTTCTTC
TRBV7-7,NA,TRBD2,TRBJ2-1,CASSLTSGLYNEQFF,TGTGCTAGCAGCCTAACTAGCGGGCTTTACAATGAGCAGTTCTTC
TRBV11-2,NA,TRBD1,TRBJ1-6,CASSRTGGDNSPLHF,TGTGCCAGCAGTAGGACAGGGGGGGATAATTCACCCCTCCACTTT
TRBV12-3/TRBV12-4,NA,NA,TRBJ2-7,CASSFGDQYEQYF,TGTGCCAGCAGTTTCGGAGACCAGTACGAGCAGTACTTC